This entry concerns a single TCR beta chain. Its antigen is still unknown. The data belong to a study of a mutant IDH1 vaccine in newly diagnosed glioma. Background on the study: Across weeks 1, 3, 5, 7, 11, 15, 19 and 23, patients received a vaccination each time, eight in all. Earlier treatment was radiotherapy, temozolomide, or both, with most getting both. The study's findings and limits: Across multiple MHC alleles, about 95% of patients had vaccine-induced responses.

Time point specified: week 23, last vaccination. Vaccination used 300 ug of mutant IDH1 20-mer peptide per dose, with topical imiquimod. Astrocytomas found in donors were new, WHO grade 3 or 4, IDH1-mutant and ATRX-lost. Libraries were prepared by immunoSEQ multiplex PCR; TCRdb keeps only in-frame clonotypes and omits some of them. The sample has roughly 70,000 clones; under 90% are singletons. Germline values: CDR1 MDHEN, CDR2 SYDVKM. The CDR3 has 11 amino acids. The J segment lost 4 bases and the V segment lost 10 bases, leaving 3 bases of the junction unmatched. This sequence joins TRBV28 and TRBJ2-7; 8 nucleotides agree with TRBD2. The TCR sequence derives from a young man with glioma. The sequences come from PBMCs, collected from a glioma patient whose treatment included an IDH1 peptide vaccine. For the CDR3, the DNA is TGTGCCACCTCGGGGGGGTACGAGCAGTACTTC. It translates to CATSGGYEQYF.